This T cell receptor (beta chain) derives from a study of control samples from healthy donors and cancer patients. From germline, CDR1 is SGHTA and CDR2 FQGNSA. After removal of 4 bases from V and 3 bases from J, the junction contained 5 bases not matched to a gene. This CDR3 spans 14 amino acids. Profiling relied on immunoSEQ multiplex PCR, and the TCRdb table lists in-frame clones only, not all of them. Found here are fewer than 200,000 clones, around 94% of them singletons; the top ten hold approximately 15%. The TCR originated in a man in his 60s with colorectal cancer. The chain uses TRBV7-2 and TRBJ2-7, with 8 positions matching TRBD1. Sequenced input: PBMCs. The CDR3 DNA sequence: TGTGCCAGCAGCTGGGGGACAGGCGGCTACGAGCAGTACTTC. Translated: CASSWGTGGYEQYF.